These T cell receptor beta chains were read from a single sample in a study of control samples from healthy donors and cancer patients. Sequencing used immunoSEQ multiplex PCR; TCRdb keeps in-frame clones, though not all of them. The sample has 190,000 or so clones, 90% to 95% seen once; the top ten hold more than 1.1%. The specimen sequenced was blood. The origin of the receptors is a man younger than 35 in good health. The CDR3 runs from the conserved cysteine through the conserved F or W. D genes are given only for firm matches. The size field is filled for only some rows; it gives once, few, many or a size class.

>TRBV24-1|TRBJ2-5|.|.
CATSDSGRGTESETQYF
TGTGCCACCAGTGATTCGGGCCGGGGGACTGAATCCGAGACCCAGTACTTC
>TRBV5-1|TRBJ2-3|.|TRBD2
CASSLDVTSGKSTDTQYF
TGCGCCAGCAGCTTGGATGTGACTAGCGGGAAAAGCACAGATACGCAGTATTTT
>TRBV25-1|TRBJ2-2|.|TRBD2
CASTGLAFAGELFF
TGTGCCAGTACGGGACTAGCGTTCGCCGGGGAGCTGTTTTTT
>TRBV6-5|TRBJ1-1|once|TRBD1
CASRPTGGTEAFF
TGTGCCAGCAGGCCCACAGGGGGAACTGAAGCTTTCTTT
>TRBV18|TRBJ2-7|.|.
CASSPIPGVYEQYF
TGTGCCAGCTCACCAATCCCAGGAGTGTACGAGCAGTACTTC
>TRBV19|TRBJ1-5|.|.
CASSIRDNQPQHF
TGTGCCAGTAGTATTAGGGACAATCAGCCCCAGCATTTT
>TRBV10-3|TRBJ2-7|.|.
CAISELRGSYEQYF
TGTGCCATCAGTGAGTTACGGGGGTCCTACGAGCAGTACTTC
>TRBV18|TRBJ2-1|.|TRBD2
CASSPPNLAGGSYNEQFF
TGTGCCAGCTCACCACCGAACCTAGCGGGGGGTTCCTACAATGAGCAGTTCTTC
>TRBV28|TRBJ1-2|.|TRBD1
CASTAPGTGVGGYTF
TGTGCCAGCACCGCACCCGGGACAGGGGTTGGCGGCTACACCTTC
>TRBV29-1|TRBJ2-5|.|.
CSVDSSTQETQYF
TGCAGCGTTGACAGTAGTACCCAAGAGACCCAGTACTTC
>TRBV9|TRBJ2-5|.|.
CASSVGGLQETQYF
TGTGCCAGCAGCGTAGGGGGACTTCAAGAGACCCAGTACTTC
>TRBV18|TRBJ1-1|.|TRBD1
CASSPTGGFTEAFF
TGTGCCAGCTCTCCAACAGGGGGCTTCACTGAAGCTTTCTTT
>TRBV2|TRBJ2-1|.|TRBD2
CASVSVEGRVEANEQFF
TGTGCCAGCGTCTCGGTGGAGGGGAGGGTGGAGGCCAATGAGCAGTTCTTC
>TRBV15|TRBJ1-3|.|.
CATSADRLNTIYF
TGTGCCACCAGCGCCGACAGATTAAACACCATATATTTT
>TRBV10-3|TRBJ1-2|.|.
CAISEQDPSNYGYTF
TGTGCCATCAGTGAACAAGACCCCTCTAACTATGGCTACACCTTC
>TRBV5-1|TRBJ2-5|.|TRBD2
CASSLALAGGQETQYF
TGCGCCAGCAGCTTGGCCCTAGCGGGGGGTCAAGAGACCCAGTACTTC
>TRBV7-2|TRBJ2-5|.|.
CASSLSFQETQYF
TGTGCCAGCAGCTTAAGCTTCCAAGAGACCCAGTACTTC
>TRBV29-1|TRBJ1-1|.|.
CSVEVRGMETEAFF
TGCAGCGTTGAAGTAAGGGGAATGGAGACTGAAGCTTTCTTT
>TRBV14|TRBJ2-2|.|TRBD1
CASSQALWTGGPRELFF
TGTGCCAGCAGCCAAGCTCTTTGGACAGGGGGTCCTAGGGAGCTGTTTTTT
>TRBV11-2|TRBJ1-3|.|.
CAAAGYPGNTIYF
TGTGCCGCGGCGGGTTATCCTGGAAACACCATATATTTT
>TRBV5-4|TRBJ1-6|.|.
CASTRSAGDLESPLHF
TGTGCCAGCACCCGAAGCGCAGGGGACCTAGAATCACCCCTCCACTTT
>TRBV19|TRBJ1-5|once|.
CASSTKMRTTYSNQPQHF
TGTGCCAGTAGCACAAAAATGCGAACAACTTATAGCAATCAGCCCCAGCATTTT
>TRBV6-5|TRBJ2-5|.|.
CASGDIYQETQYF
TGTGCCAGCGGAGACATATACCAAGAGACCCAGTACTTC
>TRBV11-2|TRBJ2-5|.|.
CASSLTISHGTQKETQYF
TGTGCCAGCAGCCTAACCATATCGCACGGGACTCAGAAAGAGACCCAGTACTTC
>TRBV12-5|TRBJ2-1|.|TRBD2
CASGFRLAGGSYNEQFF
TGTGCTAGTGGTTTTCGACTAGCGGGGGGTTCCTACAATGAGCAGTTCTTC
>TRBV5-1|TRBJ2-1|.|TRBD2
CASSWISGGMGNEQFF
TGCGCCAGCAGCTGGATTAGCGGGGGGATGGGGAATGAGCAGTTCTTC
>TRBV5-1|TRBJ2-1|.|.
CASSPWAGSYNEQFF
TGCGCCAGCAGCCCGTGGGCGGGCTCCTACAATGAGCAGTTCTTC
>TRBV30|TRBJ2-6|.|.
CAGARGLSVSGANVLTF
TGTGCCGGTGCCCGGGGGCTATCAGTCTCTGGGGCCAACGTCCTGACTTTC
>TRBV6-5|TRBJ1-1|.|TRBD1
CASSRTFTGGHEAFF
TGTGCCAGCAGTCGCACATTTACAGGGGGGCATGAAGCTTTCTTT
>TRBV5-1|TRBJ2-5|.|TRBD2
CASTGAGEETQYF
TGCGCCAGCACAGGAGCGGGGGAGGAGACCCAGTACTTC
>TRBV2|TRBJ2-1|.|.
CASSDKGMSYNEQFF
TGTGCCAGCAGTGATAAGGGGATGTCCTACAATGAGCAGTTCTTC
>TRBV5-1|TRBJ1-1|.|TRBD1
CASSPMTSTGLNTEAFF
TGCGCCAGCAGCCCAATGACTTCGACAGGGCTGAACACTGAAGCTTTCTTT
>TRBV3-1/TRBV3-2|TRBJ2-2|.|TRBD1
CASSQGQGDTGELFF
TGTGCCAGCAGCCAAGGACAGGGAGACACCGGGGAGCTGTTTTTT
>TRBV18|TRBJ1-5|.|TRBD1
CASSPQDRGLYQPQHF
TGTGCCAGCTCACCACAGGACAGGGGCCTATATCAGCCCCAGCATTTT
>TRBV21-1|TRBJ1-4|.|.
CASNLRRCEFTTNEKLFF
TGTGCCAGCAATCTACGAAGGTGCGAATTTACAACTAATGAAAAACTGTTTTTT
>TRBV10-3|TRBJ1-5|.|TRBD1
CASSSGTGGISNQPQHF
TGTGCCTCCTCCTCCGGGACAGGGGGGATTAGCAATCAGCCCCAGCATTTT
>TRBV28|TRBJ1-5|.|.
CASSSGEWQPQHF
TGTGCCAGCAGTTCAGGGGAATGGCAGCCCCAGCATTTT
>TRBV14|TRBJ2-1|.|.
CASSRDFSSSYNEQFF
TGTGCCAGCAGCCGAGACTTCTCCAGCTCCTACAATGAGCAGTTCTTC
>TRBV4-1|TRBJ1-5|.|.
CASSQVFGGNQPQHF
TGCGCCAGCAGCCAAGTATTTGGGGGGAATCAGCCCCAGCATTTT
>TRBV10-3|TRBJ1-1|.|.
CAISEWQGTGTEAFF
TGTGCCATCAGTGAGTGGCAGGGGACGGGCACTGAAGCTTTCTTT
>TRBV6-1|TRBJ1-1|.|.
CASSEVAENTEAFF
TGTGCCAGCAGTGAAGTGGCAGAGAACACTGAAGCTTTCTTT
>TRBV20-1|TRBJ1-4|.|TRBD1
CSASGQGAHLEKLFF
TGCAGTGCTAGTGGTCAGGGGGCGCACCTTGAAAAACTGTTTTTT
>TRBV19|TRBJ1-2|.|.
CASTTGGGQNYGYTF
TGTGCCAGTACCACGGGGGGAGGCCAAAACTATGGCTACACCTTC
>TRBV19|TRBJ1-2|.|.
CASSTTTFGLGVSRNYGYTF
TGTGCCAGTAGTACCACTACCTTCGGTCTCGGGGTCTCGCGGAACTATGGCTACACCTTC
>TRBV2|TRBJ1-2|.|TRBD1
CASSPGDRSYGYTF
TGTGCCAGCAGTCCCGGGGACAGATCCTATGGCTACACCTTC
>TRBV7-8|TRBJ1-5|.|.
CASSGTGNQPQHF
TGTGCCAGCAGTGGGACCGGGAATCAGCCCCAGCATTTT